The 21 T cell receptor beta chains below come from one sample, sequenced in a study of blood T cell repertoires in COVID-19. Libraries were prepared by immunoSEQ multiplex PCR; TCRdb keeps only in-frame clonotypes and omits some of them. The table shows 250,000 to 350,000 clones, with 70% to 90% occurring only once. The source material was peripheral blood. The receptors here all came from a woman aged 45 to 65 who had recovered from COVID-19.

The V gene is TRBV12-3 or TRBV12-4, the J gene TRBJ1-2; D may be TRBD1 (5 bases). The CDR3 is 11 residues long. The V and J ends lost 6 bases and 7 bases respectively, with 9 bases between them. This CDR3 reads CASRGGSGYTF. DNA for the CDR3: TGTGCCAGCAGGGGGGGGTCTGGCTACACCTTC.

This clone is a singleton in its sample. The chain uses TRBV7-2 and TRBJ2-1; 7 positions agree with TRBD1. The CDR3 is made up of 15 amino acids. J lost 0 bases, V lost 4 bases, and 3 bases had no gene match. CDR1 SGHTA and CDR2 FQGNSA come from the germline V gene. The CDR3 DNA is TGTGCCAGCAGCTATAACAGGGGCTCCTACAATGAGCAGTTCTTC. It encodes CASSYNRGSYNEQFF.

The rearrangement links TRBV7-2 to TRBJ2-7, with a weak D call TRBD2 (7 bases). This CDR3 region has 15 residues. Germline V lookup: CDR1 SGHTA, CDR2 FQGNSA. Trimming took 5 bases from V and 6 from J, leaving 20 bases between them. The DNA for the CDR3 is TGTGCCAGCAGCCCCTATGGGGGGGGCGTGGTCGAGCAGTACTTC. It translates to CASSPYGGGVVEQYF.

The J gene is TRBJ1-4, the V gene TRBV6-1, with 8 bases lining up with TRBD1. The germline V gene has CDR1 MNHNS and CDR2 SASEGT. V gave up 4 bases and J gave up 8 bases; unmatched junction bases: 12. This CDR3 is 16 amino acids long. The CDR3 DNA reads as TGTGCCAGCAGTGCGCCCTTGACAGGGGCGGGAGAAAAACTGTTTTTT. It specifies CASSAPLTGAGEKLFF.

This clone was seen just once. The chain recombines TRBV6-6 with TRBJ1-5; possible D gene TRBD1, 6 bases. V dropped 2 bases and J dropped 0 bases, with 8 bases sitting between them. The length of the CDR3 is 15 residues. Germline V lookup: CDR1 MNHNY, CDR2 SVGAGI (reference sequence). The CDR3 bases are TGTGCCAGCAGTTACCAGGGGAATAGCAATCAGCCCCAGCATTTT. Encoded protein: CASSYQGNSNQPQHF.

This chain uses TRBV6-5 with TRBJ1-1; 8 bases align to TRBD1. V lost 5 bases to trimming and J lost 11 bases; unmatched junction nucleotides: 7. Germline CDR1 is MNHEY and CDR2 is SVGAGI. This CDR3 is built from 12 residues. CDR3 residues: CASSKETGDAFF. The CDR3 DNA follows: TGTGCCAGCAGTAAGGAGACAGGGGATGCTTTCTTT.

V usage is TRBV12-3 or TRBV12-4 and J usage is TRBJ2-5, with a weak D call TRBD2 (6 bases). Trimming stripped 5 bases from V and 2 bases from J, with 9 bases between. The CDR3 runs to 13 residues. Written as DNA, the CDR3 is TGTGCCAGCAGTCCGGGGGAACAAGAGACCCAGTACTTC. This gives the protein CASSPGEQETQYF.

The CDR3 region is CASSFGTGQSGSYTF. The CDR3 DNA follows: TGTGCCAGCAGTTTTGGTACGGGACAGTCCGGGAGCTACACCTTC. The J gene is TRBJ1-2, the V gene TRBV28, with TRBD1 matching 7 bases. CDR3 size: 15 residues. CDR1 MDHEN and CDR2 SYDVKM come from the germline V gene. V was pared by 3 bases and J by 9 bases, with 13 bases of the junction left unmatched.

CDR3 loop: CSASLWRGNGYTF. Here the CDR3 DNA reads TGCAGTGCTAGTCTCTGGAGGGGAAATGGCTACACCTTC. The chain links TRBV20-1 to TRBJ1-2; D is perhaps TRBD1 (5 bases). The CDR3 loop spans 13 amino acids. The V gene's germline CDR1 is DFQATT and CDR2 SNEGSKA (reference sequence). Trimming cost V 3 bases and J 6 bases, with 14 bases left between them.

The rearrangement links TRBV10-2 to TRBJ2-7; TRBD1 might be the D (6 bases). This CDR3 comprises 13 residues. V was clipped by 8 bases and J by 0 bases, with 11 bases between them. The V gene's germline CDR1 is WSHSY and CDR2 SAAADI. CDR3 nucleotides: TGCGCCAGCTCGATGGACAGCTCCTACGAGCAGTACTTC. It specifies CASSMDSSYEQYF.

This clone was picked up a small number of times. CDR3 bases: TGCGCCAGCAGCCAAGATGCAGGGGGCGGCAATCAGCCCCAGCATTTT. Protein sequence: CASSQDAGGGNQPQHF. This chain joins TRBV4-1 and TRBJ1-5, with 8 bases fitting TRBD1. This CDR3 has 16 amino acids. Germline-derived CDR1 and CDR2 are MGHRA and YSYEKL. The trim removed 0 bases at V and 2 bases at J, leaving 3 bases unmatched.

This chain uses TRBV5-6 with TRBJ2-1, with D possibly being TRBD1 (6 bases). The ends were cut back, 3 bases at V and 8 bases at J, with 15 bases in the middle. The CDR3 loop spans 14 amino acids. The V gene's germline CDR1 is SGHDT and CDR2 YYEEEE. CDR3 loop: CASSWDTRRYEQFF. DNA for the CDR3: TGTGCCAGCAGCTGGGACACCCGGAGATATGAGCAGTTCTTC.

In its sample, this clone was seen a few times. The gene calls are TRBV9 and TRBJ2-1; TRBD2 matches at 9 bases. Germline CDR1 is SGDLS and CDR2 is YYNGEE. V trimming: 3 bases; J trimming: 6 bases; junction bases outside the gene matches: 7. This CDR3 region has 15 residues. The CDR3 sequence is CASSGSGGSLNEQFF. CDR3 DNA sequence: TGTGCCAGCAGCGGTAGCGGGGGATCACTCAATGAGCAGTTCTTC.

This rearrangement joins TRBV5-1 to TRBJ2-1; tentatively, D is TRBD2 (5 bases). Germline V gives CDR1 SGHRS, CDR2 YFSETQ. Trimming removed 0 bases at V and 5 bases at J, with 12 bases between. The CDR3 spans 15 residues. The CDR3 protein is CASSLGGLNNNEQFF. For the CDR3, the DNA is TGCGCCAGCAGCTTGGGCGGACTCAATAACAATGAGCAGTTCTTC.

The V gene is TRBV5-1, the J gene TRBJ2-1; D gene ambiguous. The germline V gene has CDR1 SGHRS and CDR2 YFSETQ. Between the trimmed V and J ends, which lost 2 bases and 8 bases, there was a span of 14 bases. This CDR3 comprises 14 residues. The CDR3 sequence: CASSFTSPRDEQFF. CDR3 nucleotide sequence: TGCGCCAGCAGCTTTACCTCCCCGAGAGATGAGCAGTTCTTC.

The chain carries TRBV5-5 and TRBJ1-1; D gene ambiguous. CDR3 length equals 14 residues. Germline assignment: CDR1 SGHKS and CDR2 YYEKEE (reference sequence). Trimming shortened V by 2 bases and J by 0 bases, and 8 bases separated the two germline ends. CDR3 in DNA: TGTGCCAGCAGCTTCAACACAGTGAACACTGAAGCTTTCTTT. It translates to CASSFNTVNTEAFF.

This clone has a single count. This sequence joins TRBV15 and TRBJ2-3, with TRBD1 as a possible D gene (7 bases). CDR1 LNHNV and CDR2 YYDKDF come from the germline V gene (reference sequence). V lost 6 bases, J lost 2 bases, and 12 bases lay in between. CDR3 length: 14 amino acids. CDR3 residues: CATRGGTATDTQYF. The DNA for the CDR3 is TGTGCCACCAGAGGAGGGACAGCCACAGATACGCAGTATTTT.

The chain employs TRBV30 and TRBJ2-4; tentative D call: TRBD1 (5 bases). Germline CDR1 GTSNPN, CDR2 SVGIG (reference sequence). This CDR3 has 14 residues. Trimming shortened V by 3 bases and J by 8 bases, and 17 bases separated the two germline ends. The CDR3 is CAWSAVSKGDIQYF. CDR3 nucleotide sequence: TGTGCCTGGAGCGCAGTGAGCAAAGGGGACATTCAGTACTTC.

J is TRBJ1-1 and V is TRBV6-6; no definite D call. Germline CDR1 reads MNHNY; CDR2 reads SVGAGI (reference sequence). V was pared by 6 bases and J by 5 bases, with 13 bases between. The CDR3 covers 13 residues. CDR3 DNA sequence: TGTGCCAGCAGCCCTACTACTACAACTGAAGCTTTCTTT. Its protein product is CASSPTTTTEAFF.

The chain is built from TRBV6-5 and TRBJ1-3, with D uncertain. Per germline, CDR1 MNHEY and CDR2 SVGAGI. CDR3 length: 14 residues. Trimming took 7 bases from V and 5 from J, leaving 15 bases between them. For the CDR3, the DNA is TGTGCCAGCACCCCCGGGGAGTGGCGAAACACCATATATTTT. It specifies CASTPGEWRNTIYF.

The chain combines TRBV11-2 with TRBJ2-7; 9 bases map to TRBD2. CDR1 and CDR2 (germline): SGHAT, FQNNGV. The length of the CDR3 is 13 residues. Losses at the gene ends were 9 bases for V and 4 bases for J; bases not matched to a gene: 7. The CDR3 sequence: CASKTSGLYEQYF. The CDR3 coding sequence is TGTGCCAGTAAGACTAGCGGCCTTTACGAGCAGTACTTC.